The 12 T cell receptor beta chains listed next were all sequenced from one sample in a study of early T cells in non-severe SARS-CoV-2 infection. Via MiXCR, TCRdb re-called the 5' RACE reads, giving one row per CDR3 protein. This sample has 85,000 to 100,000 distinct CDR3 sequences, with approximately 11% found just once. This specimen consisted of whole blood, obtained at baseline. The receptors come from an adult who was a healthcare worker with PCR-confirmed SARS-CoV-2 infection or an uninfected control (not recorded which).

CDR3 in amino acids: CSLLSKAGQSYNEQFF. In nucleotides, the CDR3 is TGCAGTCTCCTTTCCAAAGCGGGACAGTCCTACAATGAGCAGTTCTTC. This rearrangement joins TRBV20-1 to TRBJ2-1; possibly TRBD1 or TRBD2 for D (7 bases each). Germline assignment: CDR1 DFQATT and CDR2 SNEGSKA (reference sequence). This CDR3 has 16 residues. V was shortened by 8 bases and J by 1 base, with 21 bases between the two germline ends.

The CDR3 DNA follows: TGTGCCAGCAGTTTATCGGCTAGTTACAATGAGCAGTTCTTC. Translated: CASSLSASYNEQFF. J is TRBJ2-1 and V is TRBV27; D gene unclear. Germline CDR1 MNHEY, CDR2 SMNVEV (reference sequence). The CDR3 length is 14 residues. V was clipped by 0 bases and J by 4 bases, with 7 bases between them.

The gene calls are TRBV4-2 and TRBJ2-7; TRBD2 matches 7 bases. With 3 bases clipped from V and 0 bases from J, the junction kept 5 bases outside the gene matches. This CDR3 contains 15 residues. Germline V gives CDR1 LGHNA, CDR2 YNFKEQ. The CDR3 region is CASSQQLAVSYEQYF. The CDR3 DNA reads TGTGCCAGCAGCCAGCAGCTAGCGGTCTCCTACGAGCAGTACTTC.

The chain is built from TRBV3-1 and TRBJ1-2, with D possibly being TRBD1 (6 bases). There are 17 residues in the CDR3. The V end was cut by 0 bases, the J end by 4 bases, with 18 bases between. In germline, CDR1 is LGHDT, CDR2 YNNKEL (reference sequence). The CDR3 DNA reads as TGTGCCAGCAGCCAAGATGCCCGACAGGACCCTGTCTATGGCTACACCTTC. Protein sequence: CASSQDARQDPVYGYTF.

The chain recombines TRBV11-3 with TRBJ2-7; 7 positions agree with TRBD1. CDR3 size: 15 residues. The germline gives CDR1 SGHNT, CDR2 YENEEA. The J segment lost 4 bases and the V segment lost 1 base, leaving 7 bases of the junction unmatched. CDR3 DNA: TGTGCCAGCAGCTTAGGACAGGGTATCGGATACGAGCAGTACTTC. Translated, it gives CASSLGQGIGYEQYF.

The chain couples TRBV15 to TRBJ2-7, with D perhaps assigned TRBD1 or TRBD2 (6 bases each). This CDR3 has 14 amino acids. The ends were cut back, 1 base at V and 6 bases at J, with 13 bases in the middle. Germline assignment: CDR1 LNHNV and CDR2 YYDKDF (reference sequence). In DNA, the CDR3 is TGTGCCACCAGCAGAGTAGCGGACAGTCCCGAGCAGTACTTC. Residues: CATSRVADSPEQYF.

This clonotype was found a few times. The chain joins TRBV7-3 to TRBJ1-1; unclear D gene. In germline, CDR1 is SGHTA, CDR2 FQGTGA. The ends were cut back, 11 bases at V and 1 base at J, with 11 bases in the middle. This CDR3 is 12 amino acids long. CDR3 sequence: CAAEPENTEAFF. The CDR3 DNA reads TGTGCCGCGGAGCCAGAGAACACTGAAGCTTTCTTT.

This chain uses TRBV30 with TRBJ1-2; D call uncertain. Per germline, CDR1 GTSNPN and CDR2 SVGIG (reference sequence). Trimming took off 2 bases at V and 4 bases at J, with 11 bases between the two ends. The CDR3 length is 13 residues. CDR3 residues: CAWSSGFGYGYTF. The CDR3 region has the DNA TGTGCCTGGAGTAGTGGGTTCGGCTATGGCTACACCTTC.

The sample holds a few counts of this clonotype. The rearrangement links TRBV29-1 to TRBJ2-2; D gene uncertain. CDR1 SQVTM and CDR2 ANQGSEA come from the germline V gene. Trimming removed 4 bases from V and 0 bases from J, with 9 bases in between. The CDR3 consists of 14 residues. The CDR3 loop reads CSVVNTANTGELFF. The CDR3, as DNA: TGCAGCGTTGTTAACACTGCGAACACCGGGGAGCTGTTTTTT.

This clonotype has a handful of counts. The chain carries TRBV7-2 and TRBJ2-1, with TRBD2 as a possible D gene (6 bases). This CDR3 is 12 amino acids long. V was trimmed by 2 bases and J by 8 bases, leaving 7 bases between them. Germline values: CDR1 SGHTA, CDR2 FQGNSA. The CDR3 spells CASSLRRDEQFF. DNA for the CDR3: TGTGCCAGCAGCTTAAGGAGGGATGAGCAGTTCTTC.

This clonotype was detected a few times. The CDR3 region is CASSAIGEAFF. The CDR3 coding sequence is TGTGCCAGCAGCGCGATCGGTGAAGCTTTCTTT. The chain combines TRBV14 with TRBJ1-1; no firm D call. The germline V and J ends were trimmed by 5 bases and 7 bases, with 8 bases remaining between them. Germline CDR1 SGHDN, CDR2 FVKESK. There are 11 residues in the CDR3.

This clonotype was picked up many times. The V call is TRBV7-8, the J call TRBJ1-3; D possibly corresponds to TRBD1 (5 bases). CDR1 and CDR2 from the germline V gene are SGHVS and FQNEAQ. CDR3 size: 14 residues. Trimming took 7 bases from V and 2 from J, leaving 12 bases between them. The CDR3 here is CASKEGRAGNTIYF. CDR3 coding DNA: TGTGCCAGCAAGGAGGGGCGGGCTGGAAACACCATATATTTT.